This entry features one T cell receptor beta chain sequence. Produced via immunoSEQ multiplex PCR; TCRdb's table is partial and in-frame only. This table holds tens of thousands of clones, around 84% found once. In germline, CDR1 is SEHNR, CDR2 FQNEAQ (reference sequence). The V and J ends lost 1 base and 8 bases respectively, with 14 bases between them. The CDR3 spans 14 residues. This sample is drawn from a study of blood T cell repertoires in COVID-19. The origin of this receptor is a man aged 50-59 years with acute or convalescent COVID-19. The chain employs TRBV7-9 and TRBJ1-2; D is uncertain. The material sequenced was peripheral blood. CDR3 residues: CASSLETALGGYTF. The CDR3 DNA follows: TGTGCCAGCAGCTTAGAGACGGCCCTGGGCGGCTACACCTTC.